Included here is one T cell receptor (beta chain) sequence, with context. Germline V lookup: CDR1 SQVTM, CDR2 ANQGSEA. The CDR3 runs 15 residues. With V trimmed by 7 bases and J by 0 bases, 8 bases remained unmatched. This record comes from a study of CD8 T cells in Susac syndrome. It was with random hexamers that about 0.45 to 1 ug RNA was reverse transcribed. Amplification of TCR beta CDR3 used immunoSEQ multiplex PCR across 54 Vbeta and 13 Jbeta. TCRdb reanalysed the immunoSEQ multiplex PCR reads using MiXCR and keeps one entry per CDR3 protein. The table records about 210,000 distinct CDR3 sequences, 95% of them present only once.

The TCR sequence derives from a human donor with multiple sclerosis. Input material: CD4+ T cells from PBMCs. The chain carries TRBV29-1 and TRBJ2-1, with 8 bases lining up with TRBD1. This CDR3 is CSARHRGSSYNEQFF. The DNA for the CDR3 is TGCAGCGCCCGGCACAGGGGGAGCTCCTACAATGAGCAGTTCTTC.